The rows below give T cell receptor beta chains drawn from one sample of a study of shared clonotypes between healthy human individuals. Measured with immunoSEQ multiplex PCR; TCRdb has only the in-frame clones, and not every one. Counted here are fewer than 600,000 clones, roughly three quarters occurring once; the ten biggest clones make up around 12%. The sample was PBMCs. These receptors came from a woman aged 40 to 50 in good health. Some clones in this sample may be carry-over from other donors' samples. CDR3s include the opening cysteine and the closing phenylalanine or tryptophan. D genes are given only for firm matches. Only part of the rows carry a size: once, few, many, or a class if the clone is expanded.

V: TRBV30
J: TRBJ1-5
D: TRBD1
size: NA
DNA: TGTGCCTGGGGACGAGGGACAGATAGCAATCAGCCCCAGCATTTT
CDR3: CAWGRGTDSNQPQHF

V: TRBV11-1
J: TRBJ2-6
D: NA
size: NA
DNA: TGTGCCAGCAGTTCAATTGTGCCCTCTGGGGCCAACGTCCTGACTTTC
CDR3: CASSSIVPSGANVLTF

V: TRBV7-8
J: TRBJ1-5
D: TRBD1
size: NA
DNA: TGTGCCAGCAGCTCGGACAGGGTGAGCCAGCCCCAGCATTTT
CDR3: CASSSDRVSQPQHF

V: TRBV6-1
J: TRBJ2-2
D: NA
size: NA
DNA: TGTGCCAGCAGTCGTGGTGGTACCGGGGAGCTGTTTTTT
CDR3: CASSRGGTGELFF

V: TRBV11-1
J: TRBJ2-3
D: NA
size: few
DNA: TGTGCCAGCAGATTAACAGGAACAGATACGCAGTATTTT
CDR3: CASRLTGTDTQYF

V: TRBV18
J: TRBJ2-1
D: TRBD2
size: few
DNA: TGTGCCAGCTCGGTAGCGGGAGATTTAAATGAGCAGTTCTTC
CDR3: CASSVAGDLNEQFF

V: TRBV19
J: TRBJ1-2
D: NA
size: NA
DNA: TGTGCCAGTAGTGGCGGACCGGGAGATGTGCCTTATGGCTACACCTTC
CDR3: CASSGGPGDVPYGYTF

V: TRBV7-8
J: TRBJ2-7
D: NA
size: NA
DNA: TGTGCCAGCAGCTCCCCAGGGTACACCTACGAGCAGTACTTC
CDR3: CASSSPGYTYEQYF

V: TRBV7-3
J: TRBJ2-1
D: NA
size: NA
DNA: TGTGCCAGCAGCTTAAGCCTAGCGAACTACAATGAGCAGTTCTTC
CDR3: CASSLSLANYNEQFF

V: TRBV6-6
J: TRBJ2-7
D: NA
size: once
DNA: TGTGCCAGCAGTACCGACAGGGAGGTCAACGAGCAGTACTTC
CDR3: CASSTDREVNEQYF

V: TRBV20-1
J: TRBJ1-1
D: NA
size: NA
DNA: TGCAGTGCTAGAGCGGTTGAAGCTTTCTTT
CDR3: CSARAVEAFF

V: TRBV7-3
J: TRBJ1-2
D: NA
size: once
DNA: TGTGCCACCGTTGAGCACCTCTATGGCTACACCTTC
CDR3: CATVEHLYGYTF

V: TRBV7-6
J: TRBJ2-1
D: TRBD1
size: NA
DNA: TGTGCCAGCAGCTTCCAGGGACAGACCTACAATGAGCAGTTCTTC
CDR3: CASSFQGQTYNEQFF

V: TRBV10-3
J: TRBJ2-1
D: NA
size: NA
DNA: TGTGCCATCAGTGCCACTGGAAATGAGCAGTTCTTC
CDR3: CAISATGNEQFF

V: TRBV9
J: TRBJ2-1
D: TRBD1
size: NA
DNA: TGTGCCAGCAGCGATGGGACAGCAAGATCCAATGAGCAGTTCTTC
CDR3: CASSDGTARSNEQFF

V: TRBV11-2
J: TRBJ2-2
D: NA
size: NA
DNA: TGTGCCAGCAGCCTGGACAGCGACCTTAACACCGGGGAGCTGTTTTTT
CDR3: CASSLDSDLNTGELFF

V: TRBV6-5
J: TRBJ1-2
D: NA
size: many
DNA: TGTGCCAGTACGGGGGGAGCTGGCTACACCTTC
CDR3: CASTGGAGYTF

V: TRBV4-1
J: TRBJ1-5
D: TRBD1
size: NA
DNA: TGCGCCAGCAGCCAAGGACAGGGTCTTGAGCCCCAGCATTTT
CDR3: CASSQGQGLEPQHF

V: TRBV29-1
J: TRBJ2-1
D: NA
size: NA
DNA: TGCAGCGTTGAAGGACTAGTTGATGAGCAGTTCTTC
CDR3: CSVEGLVDEQFF

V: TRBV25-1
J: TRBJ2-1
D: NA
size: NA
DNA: TGTGCCAGCAGCAGACTCGCCCAGAGCTCCTACAATGAGCAGTTCTTC
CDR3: CASSRLAQSSYNEQFF

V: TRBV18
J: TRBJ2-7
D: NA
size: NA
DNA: TGTGCCAGCTCACCTCACGGACCGGGCACGTACGAGCAGTACTTC
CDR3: CASSPHGPGTYEQYF

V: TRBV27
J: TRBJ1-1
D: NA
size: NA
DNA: TGTGCCAGCAGTTATTCAGGGGTGGGCACTGAAGCTTTCTTT
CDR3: CASSYSGVGTEAFF

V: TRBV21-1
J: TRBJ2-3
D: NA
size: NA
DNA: TGTGCCAGCAGCAAGAGGGGTAGCGGGAACCGCACAGATACGCAGTATTTT
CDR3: CASSKRGSGNRTDTQYF

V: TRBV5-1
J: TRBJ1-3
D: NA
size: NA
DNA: TGCGCCACCCGCGAGTTCCCCTCTGGAAACACCATATATTTT
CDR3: CATREFPSGNTIYF

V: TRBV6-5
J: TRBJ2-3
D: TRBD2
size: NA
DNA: TGTGCCAGCAGTTACTCGGGACTACCGACAGATACGCAGTATTTT
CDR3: CASSYSGLPTDTQYF

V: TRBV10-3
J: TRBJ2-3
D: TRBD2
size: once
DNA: TGTGCCATCAGTGAGACTTCGGGACTAGCGGCTAGCACAGATACGCAGTATTTT
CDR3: CAISETSGLAASTDTQYF

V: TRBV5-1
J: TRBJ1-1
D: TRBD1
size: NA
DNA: TGCGCCAGCAGCTTCGGGACAGTGGGGGGAACTGAAGCTTTCTTT
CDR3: CASSFGTVGGTEAFF

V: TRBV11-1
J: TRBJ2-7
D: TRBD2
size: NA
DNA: TGTGCCAGCAGCTTATCACTAGCGGGAGATTACGAGCAGTACTTC
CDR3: CASSLSLAGDYEQYF

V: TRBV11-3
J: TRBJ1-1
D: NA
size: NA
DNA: TGTGCCAGCAGCCCACGGATGAACACTGAAGCTTTCTTT
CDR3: CASSPRMNTEAFF

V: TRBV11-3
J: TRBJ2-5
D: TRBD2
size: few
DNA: TGTGCCAGCAGCCCGGAGGGGAGGGCAGAAGAGACCCAGTACTTC
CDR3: CASSPEGRAEETQYF

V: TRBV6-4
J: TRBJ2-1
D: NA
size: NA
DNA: TGTGCCAGCAGTGACTCCGTCGACGCGGCCTCGAAGCAGTTCTTC
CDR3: CASSDSVDAASKQFF

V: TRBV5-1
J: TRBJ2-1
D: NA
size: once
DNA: TGCGCCAGCGACGAGGGAGGAGGATACAATGAGCAGTTCTTC
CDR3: CASDEGGGYNEQFF

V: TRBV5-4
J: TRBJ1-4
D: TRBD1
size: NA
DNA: TGTGCCAGCAGCACCGGGACAGAGAATGAAAAACTGTTTTTT
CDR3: CASSTGTENEKLFF

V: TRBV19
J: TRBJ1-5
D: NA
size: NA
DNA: TGTGCCAGTAGTAACCAAGGGCTCAATCAGCCCCAGCATTTT
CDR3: CASSNQGLNQPQHF

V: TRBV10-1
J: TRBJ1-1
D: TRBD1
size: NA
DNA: TGCGCCAGCAGCCAACCACAGGGGGCAGGCACTGAAGCTTTCTTT
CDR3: CASSQPQGAGTEAFF

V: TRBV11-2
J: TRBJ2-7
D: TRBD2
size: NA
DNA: TGTGCCAGCAGCGCTTCTAGCGGGAGGGCCGGCTACGAGCAGTACTTC
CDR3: CASSASSGRAGYEQYF

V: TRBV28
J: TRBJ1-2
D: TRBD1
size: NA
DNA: TGTGCCAGCGAGTCCGGGACAGTCTATGGCTACACCTTC
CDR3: CASESGTVYGYTF

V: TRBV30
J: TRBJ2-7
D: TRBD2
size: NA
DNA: TGTGCCTGGAGTCAGGGACTAGCGGGAACCTACGAGCAGTACTTC
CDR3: CAWSQGLAGTYEQYF

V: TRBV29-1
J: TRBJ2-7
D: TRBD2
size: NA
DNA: TGCAGCGTTGGAATAGCGGGGGCCTACGAGCAGTACTTC
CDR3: CSVGIAGAYEQYF

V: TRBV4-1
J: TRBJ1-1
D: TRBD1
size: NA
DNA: TGCGCCAGCAGCCAACCGGGACAGGGAGGCACTGAAGCTTTCTTT
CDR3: CASSQPGQGGTEAFF

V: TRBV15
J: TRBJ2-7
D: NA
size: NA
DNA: TGTGCCACCAGCAAGGGATGGAATTACGAGCAGTACTTC
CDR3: CATSKGWNYEQYF

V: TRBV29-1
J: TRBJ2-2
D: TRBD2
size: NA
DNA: TGCAGCGTTGGTGGTAGCGGGTCCCCCGGGGAGCTGTTTTTT
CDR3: CSVGGSGSPGELFF

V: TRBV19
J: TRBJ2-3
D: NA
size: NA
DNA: TGTGCCAGTAGTATAGATTTGGATACGCAGTATTTT
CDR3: CASSIDLDTQYF

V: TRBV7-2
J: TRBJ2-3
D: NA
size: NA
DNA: TGTGCCAGCAGCCTCGGACGGCTGAGCACAGATACGCAGTATTTT
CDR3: CASSLGRLSTDTQYF

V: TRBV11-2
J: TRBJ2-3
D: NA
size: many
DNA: TGTGCCAGCAGTCTGTCGGCTAGCACAGATACGCAGTATTTT
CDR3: CASSLSASTDTQYF

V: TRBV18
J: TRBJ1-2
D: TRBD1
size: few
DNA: TGTGCCAGCTCACCGAGACAGGGGGCGCCTTCCCTAGGCTACACCTTC
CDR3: CASSPRQGAPSLGYTF

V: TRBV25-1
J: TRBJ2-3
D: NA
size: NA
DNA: TGTGCCAGCAGCGTCGGACACCCTACAGATACGCAGTATTTT
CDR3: CASSVGHPTDTQYF

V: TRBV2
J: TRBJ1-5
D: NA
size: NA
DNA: TGTGCCAGCAGCAGGGACACAGGTCAGCCCCAGCATTTT
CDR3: CASSRDTGQPQHF